The 11 T cell receptor beta chains below were found in one sample sequenced in a study of blood T cell repertoires in COVID-19. Sequenced by immunoSEQ multiplex PCR; TCRdb stores in-frame clones only, minus some. The data show roughly 100,000 clones, with roughly 91% seen just once and 6% held by the top ten. Material for sequencing was peripheral blood. The receptor source for this set is a human donor in a cohort sampled during active COVID-19.

In this sample, this clone turned up once. V gene TRBV5-4 combines with J gene TRBJ2-1; a possible D gene is TRBD1 (5 bases). Germline lookup yields CDR1 SGHNT and CDR2 YYREEE (reference sequence). The V gene lost 2 bases and the J gene lost 3 bases, with 6 bases spanning the gap. This CDR3 is 13 amino acids long. Here the CDR3 reads CASSFDSYNEQFF. The CDR3 DNA is TGTGCCAGCAGCTTCGACAGCTACAATGAGCAGTTCTTC. The variable domain in full, completed from reference TRBV5-4 and TRBJ2-1, reads ETGVTQSPTHLIKTRGQQVTLRCSSQSGHNTVSWYQQALGQGPQFIFQYYREEENGRGNFPPRFSGLQFPNYSSELNVNALELDDSALYLCASSFDSYNEQFFGPGTRLTVL.

The gene calls are TRBV7-6 and TRBJ2-3, with 9 positions matching TRBD2. The CDR3 sequence is 15 residues long. Trimming took 4 bases from V and 3 from J; bases not matched to a gene: 5. CDR1 and CDR2 (germline): SGHVS, FNYEAQ. The CDR3 region is CASSWGLAGTDTQYF. The CDR3 DNA reads TGTGCCAGCAGCTGGGGACTAGCAGGGACAGATACGCAGTATTTT.

This chain uses TRBV7-2 with TRBJ2-5, with D possibly matching TRBD1 (6 bases). Germline V gives CDR1 SGHTA, CDR2 FQGNSA. Trimming removed 4 bases from V and 3 bases from J, with 15 bases in between. CDR3 length: 15 residues. CDR3: CASSWTRTVEETQYF. DNA of the CDR3: TGTGCCAGCAGCTGGACGCGGACAGTTGAAGAGACCCAGTACTTC.

The genes are TRBV27 and TRBJ2-1; D possibly corresponds to TRBD1 (6 bases). CDR3 length: 13 amino acids. Germline V lookup: CDR1 MNHEY, CDR2 SMNVEV (reference sequence). Trimming cost V 6 bases and J 7 bases, with 13 bases left between them. CDR3 nucleotide sequence: TGTGCCAGCAGCATACAGGGTGGGAATGAGCAGTTCTTC. It yields the protein CASSIQGGNEQFF.

The gene calls are TRBV2 and TRBJ1-6, with D unresolved. V gave up 2 bases and J gave up 11 bases, with 10 bases separating them. Germline V gene lookup returns CDR1 SNHLY and CDR2 FYNNEI. This CDR3 comprises 13 residues. The CDR3 here is CASSENSPTPLHF. CDR3 nucleotide sequence: TGTGCCAGCAGTGAAAACAGTCCTACACCCCTCCACTTT.

The V gene is TRBV27, the J gene TRBJ2-5; TRBD2 aligns across 10 bases. V shed 6 bases and J 5 bases; nucleotides not matched to a gene: 15. CDR1 and CDR2 (germline): MNHEY, SMNVEV (reference sequence). The CDR3 is 17 residues long. This chain's CDR3 is CASRKMASGSMVETQYF. CDR3 bases: TGTGCCAGCAGAAAGATGGCTAGCGGGAGTATGGTGGAGACCCAGTACTTC.

J is TRBJ2-3 and V is TRBV19, with a tentative D call TRBD2 (5 bases). The CDR3 sequence is 15 residues long. Per the germline V gene, CDR1 is LNHDA and CDR2 is SQIVND (reference sequence). The ends were cut back, 5 bases at V and 0 bases at J, with 12 bases in the middle. This CDR3 reads CASSLTDSSTDTQYF. CDR3 bases: TGTGCCAGTAGTTTGACGGACTCAAGCACAGATACGCAGTATTTT.

The chain carries TRBV12-3 or TRBV12-4 and TRBJ1-2, with D perhaps TRBD1 (5 bases). V was trimmed by 4 bases and J by 6 bases, leaving 12 bases between them. CDR3 length equals 13 residues. The CDR3 DNA reads as TGTGCCAGCAGTTACGAGACAGAAAATGGCTACACCTTC. Protein sequence: CASSYETENGYTF.

This chain uses TRBV3-1 (or the pseudogene TRBV3-2) with TRBJ2-3; D perhaps matches TRBD2 (7 bases). V dropped 4 bases and J dropped 3 bases, with 17 bases sitting between them. CDR1 LGHDT and CDR2 YNNKEL come from the germline V gene (reference sequence). The CDR3 covers 16 residues. The chain's CDR3 is CASSREGGGATDTQYF. Here the CDR3 DNA reads TGTGCCAGCAGCCGCGAGGGTGGGGGGGCAACAGATACGCAGTATTTT.

This clone was seen only once. V usage is TRBV12-3 or TRBV12-4 and J usage is TRBJ1-1, with 7 bases that match TRBD1. This CDR3 has 13 amino acids. V lost 4 bases and J lost 10; bases outside the gene matches: 9. The CDR3 region is CASSSTGAGGAFF. For the CDR3, the DNA is TGTGCCAGCAGTTCAACAGGGGCGGGCGGAGCTTTCTTT.

V usage is TRBV7-2 and J usage is TRBJ2-2; no reliable D call. This CDR3 has 14 amino acids. The V gene lost 2 bases and the J gene lost 2 bases, with 6 bases spanning the gap. Germline V gives CDR1 SGHTA, CDR2 FQGNSA. This chain's CDR3 is CASSLTRNTGELFF. The DNA of the CDR3 is TGTGCCAGCAGCTTAACGCGTAACACCGGGGAGCTGTTTTTT.